Shown below are 12 T cell receptor beta chains from a single sample sequenced in a study of blood T cells in healthy people across ages (dated by TCRdb to the mid-2010s). Library generation was performed with 5' RACE. For sequencing, an Illumina HiSeq 2500 was employed. The second PCR ran for roughly 6 to 11 cycles and used a J-beta primer mix along with a sample-barcoded 5' primer. Using fastp trimming at Q25 and MiXCR clonotype assembly, TCRdb reanalyzed the public sequencing data and kept in-frame beta chains. Rows are combined by CDR3 protein, so each entry shows the most common genes and DNA. For this sample there are 550,000 to 600,000 distinct CDR3 sequences; approximately 25% appear just once. The top ten clonotypes cover about a fifth of the sample. Sequencing used blood. The source is a woman in her seventies in good health.

V gene TRBV19 combines with J gene TRBJ1-5; D remains unclear. The CDR3 consists of 14 residues. Germline lookup yields CDR1 LNHDA and CDR2 SQIVND (reference sequence). The germline V and J ends were trimmed by 3 bases and 7 bases, with 13 bases remaining between them. In nucleotides, the CDR3 is TGTGCCAGTAGTATTCCGGGCCGTCTCCAGCCCCAGCATTTT. Its translation: CASSIPGRLQPQHF.

The chain recombines TRBV18 with TRBJ2-5, with 7 bases matching TRBD2. Germline values: CDR1 KGHSH, CDR2 LQKENI. The junction had 9 bases not matched to a gene; V was cut back by 4 bases and J by 7 bases. The CDR3 spans 14 residues. CDR3 sequence reads: CASSLPAGDRTQYF. In DNA, the CDR3 is TGTGCCAGCTCACTCCCGGCGGGAGATCGGACCCAGTACTTC.

This chain uses TRBV7-2 with TRBJ2-5; 10 bases map to TRBD2. Trimming took 4 bases from V and 1 from J; bases not matched to a gene: 12. CDR1 and CDR2 (germline): SGHTA, FQGNSA. The CDR3 has 18 amino acids. The CDR3, as DNA: TGTGCCAGCAGCTCCTCTACTTTAGCGGGGGGTACCCAAGAGACCCAGTACTTC. Encoded protein: CASSSSTLAGGTQETQYF.

This clonotype has just a few counts. The chain combines TRBV15 with TRBJ2-1; possible D gene TRBD2, 6 bases. The DNA matches TRBJ2-5 better at its end, which makes the J call doubtful. This CDR3 comprises 15 residues. Germline CDR1 is LNHNV and CDR2 is YYDKDF (reference sequence). The CDR3 DNA reads as TGTGCCACCAGCAGAGAACTAGCCGGGGGAGAGACCCAGTACTTC. This sequence encodes CATSRELAGGETQYF.

The chain combines TRBV7-9 with TRBJ2-5; 7 bases are shared with TRBD2. From germline, CDR1 is SEHNR and CDR2 FQNEAQ (reference sequence). The CDR3 runs 19 residues. V trimming: 0 bases; J trimming: 1 base; junction bases outside the gene matches: 14. The CDR3 protein is CASSLAHGSGSLFQETQYF. CDR3 coding DNA: TGTGCCAGCAGCTTAGCGCATGGTAGCGGGTCCCTATTCCAAGAGACCCAGTACTTC.

The gene calls are TRBV25-1 and TRBJ2-5; 8 bases match TRBD2. The CDR3 contains 17 residues. Germline V gives CDR1 MGHDK, CDR2 SYGVNS. Unmatched junction bases numbered 9, after V lost 1 base and J lost 2 bases. The DNA of the CDR3 is TGTGCCAGCAGTGAATTTGGAGCGGGGGACACACAAGAGACCCAGTACTTC. Its protein is CASSEFGAGDTQETQYF.

This clonotype was observed a handful of times. This rearrangement joins TRBV20-1 to TRBJ1-2; TRBD1 is a possible D gene (6 bases). Germline V CDR1 and CDR2: DFQATT, SNEGSKA (reference sequence). The V and J ends lost 6 bases and 3 bases respectively, with 8 bases between them. The CDR3 consists of 11 residues. The CDR3 bases are TGCAGTGCAGGGGGAGACTATGGCTACACCTTC. Its translation: CSAGGDYGYTF.

This clonotype has a handful of counts. This chain uses TRBV4-3 with TRBJ2-3; possible D gene TRBD2, 7 bases. CDR1 is LGHNA and CDR2 is YSLEER in the germline V gene. The ends were cut back, 6 bases at V and 7 bases at J, with 20 bases in the middle. The CDR3 length is 15 residues. The CDR3 region is CASSPEGGGKNTQYF. The CDR3 nucleotides read TGCGCCAGCAGTCCAGAAGGGGGGGGAAAAAATACGCAGTATTTT.

The gene calls are TRBV20-1 and TRBJ1-1; D is unresolved. V lost 1 base to trimming and J lost 0 bases, with 12 bases between them. The germline V gene encodes CDR1 DFQATT and CDR2 SNEGSKA (reference sequence). The CDR3 is made up of 15 amino acids. The CDR3 DNA sequence: TGCAGTGCTAGAGCGGCAACCGGGGTGAACACTGAAGCTTTCTTT. Residues: CSARAATGVNTEAFF.

The chain recombines TRBV12-3 or TRBV12-4 with TRBJ2-6, with no clear D. The CDR3 is 13 residues long. Trimming shortened V by 6 bases and J by 6 bases, and 9 bases separated the two germline ends. CDR3 sequence: CASSPAPANVLTF. The CDR3 DNA sequence: TGTGCCAGCAGCCCAGCTCCGGCCAACGTCCTGACTTTC.

This clonotype occurred a few times. The CDR3 nucleotides read TGTGCCAGCAGCTTACACAATGAAGCTTTCTTT. The encoded protein is CASSLHNEAFF. The J gene is TRBJ1-1, the V gene TRBV7-9, with D unresolved. Trimming left V 2 bases short and J 7 bases short, with 5 bases between. This CDR3 spans 11 amino acids. Germline V gene data show CDR1 as SEHNR and CDR2 as FQNEAQ (reference sequence).

The chain has TRBV15 and TRBJ2-2; TRBD2 matches at 9 bases. CDR1 LNHNV and CDR2 YYDKDF come from the germline V gene (reference sequence). Trimming cost V 5 bases and J 1 base; bases outside gene matches: 8. The CDR3 consists of 17 residues. This CDR3 is CATSGFYSGGNTGELFF. The DNA of the CDR3 is TGTGCCACCAGCGGATTCTATAGCGGGGGGAACACCGGGGAGCTGTTTTTT.